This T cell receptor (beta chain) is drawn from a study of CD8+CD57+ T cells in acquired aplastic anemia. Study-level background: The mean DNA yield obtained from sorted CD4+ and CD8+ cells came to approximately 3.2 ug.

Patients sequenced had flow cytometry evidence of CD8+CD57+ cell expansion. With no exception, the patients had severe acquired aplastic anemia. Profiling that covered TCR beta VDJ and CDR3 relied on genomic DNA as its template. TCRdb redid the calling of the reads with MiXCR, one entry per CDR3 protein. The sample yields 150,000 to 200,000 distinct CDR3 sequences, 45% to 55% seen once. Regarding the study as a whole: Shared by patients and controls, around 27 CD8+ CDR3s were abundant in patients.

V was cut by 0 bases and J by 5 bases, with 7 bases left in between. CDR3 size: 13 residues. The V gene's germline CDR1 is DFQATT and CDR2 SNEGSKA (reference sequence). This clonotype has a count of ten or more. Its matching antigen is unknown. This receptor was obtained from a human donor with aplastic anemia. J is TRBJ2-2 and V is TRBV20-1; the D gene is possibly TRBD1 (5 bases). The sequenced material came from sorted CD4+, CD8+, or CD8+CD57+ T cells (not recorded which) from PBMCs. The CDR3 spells CSARDAGTGELFF. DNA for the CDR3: TGCAGTGCTAGAGACGCAGGGACCGGGGAGCTGTTTTTT.